Shown below are 18 T cell receptor beta chains from a single sample sequenced in a study of blood T cell repertoires in COVID-19. Assay used: immunoSEQ multiplex PCR; TCRdb lists only in-frame clones, some missing. The sample carries about 150,000 clones, about 88% recorded once. The sequenced sample was peripheral blood. Receptor source: a man aged 45 to 65 who had recovered from COVID-19.

The CDR3 loop reads CASSSTGTWGGYTF. The CDR3 bases are TGTGCCAGCAGCTCTACCGGGACTTGGGGTGGCTACACCTTC. The chain recombines TRBV7-2 with TRBJ1-2; possible D gene TRBD1, 5 bases. Germline V gene lookup returns CDR1 SGHTA and CDR2 FQGNSA. This CDR3 comprises 14 residues. V was shortened by 4 bases and J by 7 bases, with 16 bases between the two germline ends.

The rearrangement joins TRBV28 to TRBJ2-7, with a possible D match to TRBD1 (6 bases). Trimming left V 2 bases short and J 5 bases short, with 13 bases between. Germline CDR1 is MDHEN and CDR2 is SYDVKM. The CDR3 covers 14 residues. For the CDR3, the DNA is TGTGCCAGCAGTTTACCTCAGGGGCGGAACGAGCAGTACTTC. This codes for CASSLPQGRNEQYF.

The chain carries TRBV6-2 or TRBV6-3 and TRBJ1-5; 7 bases agree with TRBD1. Germline V gene lookup returns CDR1 MNHEY and CDR2 SVGEGT. The CDR3 is 16 amino acids. V lost 4 bases and J lost 4; bases outside the gene matches: 10. The chain's CDR3 is CASSLTGVRANQPQHF. DNA of the CDR3: TGTGCCAGCAGTTTAACAGGGGTTAGAGCGAATCAGCCCCAGCATTTT.

This clone occurred once. The rearrangement joins TRBV27 to TRBJ2-7; 10 bases are shared with TRBD1. J was trimmed by 1 base and V by 8 bases; bases with no gene match: 5. Germline V gene data show CDR1 as MNHEY and CDR2 as SMNVEV (reference sequence). The CDR3 covers 14 residues. CDR3 loop: CASFRTGGSYEQYF. DNA for the CDR3: TGTGCCAGCTTTCGGACAGGGGGTTCCTACGAGCAGTACTTC.

J is TRBJ1-5 and V is TRBV5-5; possibly TRBD1 for D (6 bases). V lost 4 bases, J lost 3 bases, and 11 bases lay in between. Germline V gives CDR1 SGHKS, CDR2 YYEKEE (reference sequence). CDR3 size: 14 residues. The CDR3: CASSAGTLNQPQHF. For the CDR3, the DNA is TGTGCCAGCAGCGCCGGGACACTCAATCAGCCCCAGCATTTT.

This clone has more than one count but fewer than ten. The V and J genes are TRBV4-1 and TRBJ1-1; unclear D gene. Germline V gives CDR1 MGHRA, CDR2 YSYEKL. Deletions cut 1 base from V and 5 bases from J, with 14 bases between. The CDR3 sequence is 15 residues long. The DNA for the CDR3 is TGCGCCAGCAGCCAAGTATCCCCCCCGGGGACTGAAGCTTTCTTT. It translates to CASSQVSPPGTEAFF.

V and J are TRBV28 and TRBJ1-3; D gene unclear. The V and J ends lost 3 bases and 0 bases respectively, with 6 bases between them. The CDR3 is 14 amino acids. Germline assignment: CDR1 MDHEN and CDR2 SYDVKM. The CDR3 bases are TGTGCCAGCAGTTTTAGTGTCTCTGGAAACACCATATATTTT. Its protein is CASSFSVSGNTIYF.

V gene TRBV19 combines with J gene TRBJ2-7; 7 bases are shared with TRBD1. The CDR3 consists of 14 residues. J lost 4 bases, V lost 4 bases, and 7 bases had no gene match. Germline V gene lookup returns CDR1 LNHDA and CDR2 SQIVND (reference sequence). The CDR3 coding sequence is TGTGCCAGTAGTAACACAGGGGAAACGTACGAGCAGTACTTC. Its translation: CASSNTGETYEQYF.

This chain connects TRBV7-2 to TRBJ1-2, with 9 positions matching TRBD1. The CDR3 has 15 amino acids. The germline CDR1 and CDR2 sequences are SGHTA and FQGNSA. The V segment lost 6 bases and the J segment 2 bases; nucleotides outside the gene matches: 7. The CDR3 nucleotides read TGTGCCAGCAGGAAACAGGGGGCCCTAAACTATGGCTACACCTTC. It codes for CASRKQGALNYGYTF. Supplemented by reference TRBV7-2 and TRBJ1-2, the full variable domain reads GAGVSQSPSNKVTEKGKDVELRCDPISGHTALYWYRQSLGQGLEFLIYFQGNSAPDKSGLPSDRFSAERTGGSVSTLTIQRTQQEDSAVYLCASRKQGALNYGYTFGSGTRLTVV.

The chain employs TRBV27 and TRBJ1-6; 8 nucleotides line up with TRBD1. Germline lookup yields CDR1 MNHEY and CDR2 SMNVEV (reference sequence). J lost 7 bases, V lost 3 bases, and 8 bases had no gene match. CDR3 length: 16 amino acids. CDR3 sequence: CASSLIQGAPNSPLHF. For the CDR3, the DNA is TGTGCCAGCAGTTTGATCCAGGGGGCGCCGAATTCACCCCTCCACTTT.

The chain has TRBV7-8 and TRBJ1-1; no firm D call. The CDR3 extends over 13 amino acids. Germline lookup yields CDR1 SGHVS and CDR2 FQNEAQ. V lost 5 bases to trimming and J lost 0 bases, with 7 bases between them. The CDR3: CASSLQMNTEAFF. In DNA form, the CDR3 reads TGTGCCAGCAGCCTCCAGATGAACACTGAAGCTTTCTTT.

J is TRBJ2-7 and V is TRBV4-3; tentative D call: TRBD2 (6 bases). The germline gives CDR1 LGHNA, CDR2 YSLEER. CDR3 length equals 16 residues. The V end was cut by 0 bases, the J end by 3 bases, with 15 bases between. The CDR3 DNA reads as TGCGCCAGCAGCCAAGATCGGCTCGCGGGATTCTACGAGCAGTACTTC. Translated, it gives CASSQDRLAGFYEQYF.

This rearrangement joins TRBV18 to TRBJ2-7; 8 positions agree with TRBD2. The germline V gene has CDR1 KGHSH and CDR2 LQKENI. The junction had 11 bases not matched to a gene; V was cut back by 3 bases and J by 7 bases. The CDR3 extends over 15 amino acids. CDR3 loop: CASSPPPTSGVEQYF. CDR3 sequence (DNA): TGTGCCAGCTCACCCCCACCCACTAGCGGCGTAGAGCAGTACTTC.

The J gene is TRBJ2-6, the V gene TRBV15; the match to TRBD2 covers 15 bases. From germline, CDR1 is LNHNV and CDR2 YYDKDF (reference sequence). This CDR3 contains 19 residues. V dropped 6 bases and J dropped 1; count of bases not matched to a gene: 7. CDR3 nucleotides: TGTGCCACCAGGGGACTTGGGACTAGCGGGAGGTCTGGGGCCAACGTCCTGACTTTC. It specifies CATRGLGTSGRSGANVLTF.

This chain uses TRBV4-3 with TRBJ1-5; D not resolved. This CDR3 region has 17 residues. The ends were cut back, 4 bases at V and 3 bases at J, with 19 bases in the middle. Germline assignment: CDR1 LGHNA and CDR2 YSLEER. This CDR3 reads CASSLEAGTGANQPQHF. The CDR3 coding sequence is TGCGCCAGCAGCCTCGAGGCCGGCACCGGAGCCAATCAGCCCCAGCATTTT.

J is TRBJ2-5 and V is TRBV14; D is perhaps TRBD1 (5 bases). The germline V gene encodes CDR1 SGHDN and CDR2 FVKESK. V was clipped by 3 bases and J by 5 bases, with 19 bases between them. This CDR3 spans 16 amino acids. The CDR3: CASSQGFSRALETQYF. DNA of the CDR3: TGTGCCAGCAGCCAGGGCTTCAGCAGGGCCTTGGAGACCCAGTACTTC.

The table lists this clone with a count of one. The CDR3 here is CASSTFAQGPGNTIYF. Here the CDR3 DNA reads TGTGCCAGCAGCACCTTCGCACAGGGGCCTGGAAACACCATATATTTT. The chain combines TRBV7-2 with TRBJ1-3, with 7 bases that match TRBD1. Germline CDR1 SGHTA, CDR2 FQGNSA. V lost 5 bases and J lost 2; bases outside the gene matches: 9. The CDR3 is 16 residues long.

The chain is built from TRBV10-3 and TRBJ2-7; D gene ambiguous. The CDR3 runs 16 residues. V gave up 4 bases and J gave up 0 bases, with 16 bases separating them. Germline V gene data show CDR1 as ENHRY and CDR2 as SYGVKD. The CDR3 spells CAISALGGATSYEQYF. The CDR3 DNA follows: TGTGCCATCAGTGCCCTAGGTGGCGCAACCTCCTACGAGCAGTACTTC.